This record covers a single T cell receptor (beta chain). The antigen it binds to is not known. No base quality information exists; no much larger clone differs at one position. All patients had node-negative disease on CT and PET/CT, and none had a history of other malignancies or had previously received chemotherapy or radiotherapy. At each of the two time points, about 6.3 milliliters of peripheral venous blood were collected into EDTA tubes. PBMCs were isolated by Ficoll-Paque Plus density-gradient centrifugation. Right after collection, samples were kept at -80 degrees C until analysis. The record originates from a study of prognosis after radiotherapy for stage I lung cancer listed by TCRdb under 2021. Broadly, across the study: About 20 stage I NSCLC patients were enrolled in Nanjing, China, between 2018 and January 2019. Patients with newly diagnosed primary stage I lung tumors numbered fourteen, with a few others having oligometastatic NSCLC after surgical resection of the primary tumor. Every patient was regarded as medically inoperable, because of comorbidities in some 12 cases and refusal of surgery in 6 or 7 cases. The cohort comprised roughly 12 men and 6 women with a median age of 74.5 years, ranging from roughly 53 to 85 years. Squamous cell carcinoma histology was identified in more than 5 patients, and adenocarcinoma histology was identified in about 12 patients. Using image-guided IMRT or VMAT, SBRT was delivered in 3 to 5 fractions at a biologically effective dose of at least 100 Gy. SBRT was not combined with any concurrent therapy in any patient. About 20% of the 19 patients developed distant metastases after SBRT, at a median of around seven months; the other 15 showed no significant progression. Peripheral blood TCR beta repertoires were profiled in stage I NSCLC patients before and after stereotactic body radiotherapy, and the repertoires were related to distant failure. The study took one blood sample before SBRT and one after SBRT from each of 19 patients and sequenced all 40 or so samples. Study-wide conclusions, independent of this receptor: The study was limited by its small cohort and short follow-up, and the findings require independent validation. None of the reported P values were adjusted for multiple comparisons. Post-SBRT Shannon entropy and its change from baseline were lower in patients who developed distant metastases; baseline Shannon entropy was not associated with metastases. Differences in TRBV and TRBJ usage frequencies by metastasis status were reportedly observed in two V genes at baseline and in several V and two J genes after SBRT. Unique TCR clone counts fell after SBRT (median 10,088 before versus 6,000 to 8,000 after; Wilcoxon paired P=0.011). No determination of tumor specificity was made for expanded TCR clones.

Two rounds of multiplex PCR were used to amplify the TCR beta CDR3 region from genomic DNA. In the first PCR round, primers specific to each TRBV and TRBJ gene were used, and the primer sequences were filed in Chinese patent CN105087789A. Universal primers were used in the second PCR round. The Roche High Pure PCR Template Preparation Kit was used to extract genomic DNA from frozen PBMCs. Paired-end sequencing with 151 bp reads was performed on the libraries using an Illumina HiSeq 3000. As for the authors' bioinformatics: Raw reads lacking the multiplex PCR primer sequences were removed with CutAdapt. PEAR was used to merge high-quality paired reads into contigs. By alignment to reference sequences, MiXCR assigned TRB V, D and J gene segments to each contig. CDR3 sequences were clustered by base quality and sequence similarity to remove sequencing errors. Diversity was calculated as Shannon entropy divided by the natural log of the number of productive TCR sequences. Clonality was computed as one minus the ratio of Shannon entropy to the natural log of the number of unique clonotypes. Progression-free survival cut-offs for repertoire metrics were chosen using the Youden index of ROC curves, with analyses run in R 3.5.3. Using fastp trimming at Q25 and MiXCR clonotype assembly, TCRdb reanalyzed the public sequencing data and kept in-frame beta chains. Each CDR3 protein gets just one entry, which takes the most common genes and DNA from the rows behind it. What appears here as the V and J calls and clone size reflects TCRdb's work, not the paper's. The sample includes some 35,000 distinct CDR3 sequences, with 25% to 40% observed a single time. The ten largest make up roughly 29% of the sample.

The CDR3 spans 15 residues, from the cysteine through the phenylalanine. This entry keeps only the CDR3 DNA: 45 bases, framed from base 1. V drops 4 bases and J drops 0 bases, leaving 10 bases in between. CDR1 LGHDT and CDR2 YNNKEL were looked up in the germline V gene (reference sequence). The sequence derives from a donor over 45 with non-small cell lung cancer. The specimen was PBMCs, collected before or after stereotactic body radiation therapy (not recorded which). The rearrangement combines TRBV3-1 with TRBJ1-5, with the identity of the D gene unclear. The base sequence is TGTGCCAGCAGCCGAGGAATTTATAGCAATCAGCCCCAGCATTTT. The translation is CASSRGIYSNQPQHF.